This TCR beta chain stems from a study of CD8 T cells in Susac syndrome. The RNA input was roughly 0.45 to 1 ug, and it was reverse transcribed with random hexamers. It was immunoSEQ multiplex PCR that amplified TCR beta CDR3 across 54 Vbeta and 13 Jbeta. TCRdb fed the immunoSEQ multiplex PCR reads into MiXCR, producing one record per CDR3 protein. The sample shows 180,000 or so distinct CDR3 sequences, 90% to 95% of them seen only once. CDR3 size: 14 residues. V lost 7 bases, J lost 5 bases, and 18 bases lay in between. CDR1 is MDHEN and CDR2 is SYDVKM in the germline V gene. The chain links TRBV28 to TRBJ2-7; the D gene is possibly TRBD1 (5 bases). The sequenced material came from CD4+ T cells from PBMCs. The TCR originated in a human donor with Susac syndrome. In DNA form, the CDR3 reads TGTGCCAGCACCACTAAAAACAGGTTGAACGAGCAGTACTTC. Encoded protein: CASTTKNRLNEQYF.